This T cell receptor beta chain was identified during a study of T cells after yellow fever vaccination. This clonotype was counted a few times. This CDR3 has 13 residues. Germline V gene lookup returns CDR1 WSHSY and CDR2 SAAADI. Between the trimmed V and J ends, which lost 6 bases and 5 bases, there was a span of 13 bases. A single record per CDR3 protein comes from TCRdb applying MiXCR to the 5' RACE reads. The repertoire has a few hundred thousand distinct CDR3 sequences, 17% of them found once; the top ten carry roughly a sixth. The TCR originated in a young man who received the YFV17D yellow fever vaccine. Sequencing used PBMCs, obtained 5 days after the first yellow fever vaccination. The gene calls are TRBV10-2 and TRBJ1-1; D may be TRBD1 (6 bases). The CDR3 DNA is TGCGCCAGCAGGGCAGGGGTCGGGACTGAAGCTTTCTTT. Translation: CASRAGVGTEAFF.